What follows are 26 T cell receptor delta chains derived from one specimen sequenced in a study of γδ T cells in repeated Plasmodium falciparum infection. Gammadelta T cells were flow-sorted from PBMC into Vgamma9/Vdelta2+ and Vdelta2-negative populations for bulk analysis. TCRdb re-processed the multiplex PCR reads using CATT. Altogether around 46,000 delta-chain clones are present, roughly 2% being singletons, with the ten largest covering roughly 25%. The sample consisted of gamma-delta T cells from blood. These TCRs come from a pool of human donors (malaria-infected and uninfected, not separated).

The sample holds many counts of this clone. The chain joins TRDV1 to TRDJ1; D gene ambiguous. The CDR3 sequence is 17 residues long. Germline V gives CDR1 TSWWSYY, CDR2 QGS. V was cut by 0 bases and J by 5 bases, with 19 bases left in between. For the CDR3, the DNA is TGTGCTCTTGGGGAACTATCGACCCCCCGACATCTAGATAAACTCATCTTT. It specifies CALGELSTPRHLDKLIF.

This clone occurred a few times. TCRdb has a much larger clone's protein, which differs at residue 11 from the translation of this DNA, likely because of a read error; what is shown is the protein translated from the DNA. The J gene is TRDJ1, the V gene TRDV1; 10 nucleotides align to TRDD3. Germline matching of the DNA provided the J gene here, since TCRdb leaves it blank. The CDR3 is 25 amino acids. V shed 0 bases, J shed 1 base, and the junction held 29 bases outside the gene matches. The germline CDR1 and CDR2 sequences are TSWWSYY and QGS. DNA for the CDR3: TGTGCTCTTGGGGAACTTGGGGTCTTCGTCCGGGGGATACGGATCGGATGGTGGTTCACCGATAAACTCATCTTT. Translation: CALGELGVFVRGIRIGWWFTDKLIF.

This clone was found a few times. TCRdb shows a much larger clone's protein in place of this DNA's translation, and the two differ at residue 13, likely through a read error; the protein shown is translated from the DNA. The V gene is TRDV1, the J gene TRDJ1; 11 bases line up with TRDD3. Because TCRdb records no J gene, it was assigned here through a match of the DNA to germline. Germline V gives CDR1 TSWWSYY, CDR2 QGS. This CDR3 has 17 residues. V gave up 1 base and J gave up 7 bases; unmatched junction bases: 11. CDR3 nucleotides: TGTGCTCTTGGGGAACAGGGCGTTAACTGGGGGATAGCTAAACTCATCTTT. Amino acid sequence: CALGEQGVNWGIAKLIF.

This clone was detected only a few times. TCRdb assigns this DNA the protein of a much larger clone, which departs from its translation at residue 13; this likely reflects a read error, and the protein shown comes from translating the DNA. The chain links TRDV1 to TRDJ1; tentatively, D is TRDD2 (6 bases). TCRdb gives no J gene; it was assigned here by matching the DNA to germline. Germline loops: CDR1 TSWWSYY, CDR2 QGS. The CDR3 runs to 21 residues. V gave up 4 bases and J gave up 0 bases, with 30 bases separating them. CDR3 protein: CALGGQTPFHRLPMYTDKLIF. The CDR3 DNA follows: TGTGCTCTTGGGGGCCAAACGCCCTTCCATAGGTTGCCGATGTACACCGATAAACTCATCTTT.

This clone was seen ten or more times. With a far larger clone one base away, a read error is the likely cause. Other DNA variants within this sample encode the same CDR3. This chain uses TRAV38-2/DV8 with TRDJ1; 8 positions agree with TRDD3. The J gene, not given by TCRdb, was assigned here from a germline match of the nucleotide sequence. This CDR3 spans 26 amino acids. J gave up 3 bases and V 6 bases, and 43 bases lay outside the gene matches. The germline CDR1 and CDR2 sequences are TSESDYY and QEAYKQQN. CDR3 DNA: TGTGCTTATACGGGGCCGCCCTCCACTCAGCCCCGTACTGGGGGGTACCATACGACGGGTCCCGATAAACTCATCTTT. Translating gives CAYTGPPSTQPRTGGYHTTGPDKLIF.

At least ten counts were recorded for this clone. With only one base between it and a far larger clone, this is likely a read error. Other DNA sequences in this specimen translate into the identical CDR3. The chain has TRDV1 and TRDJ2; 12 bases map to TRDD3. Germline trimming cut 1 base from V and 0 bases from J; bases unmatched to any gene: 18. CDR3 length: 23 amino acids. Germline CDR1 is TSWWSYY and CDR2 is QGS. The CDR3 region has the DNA TGTGCTCTTGGGGAACCGGCGTACTGGGGGATACCTGTGCTGATAGCTTTGACAGCACAACTCTTCTTT. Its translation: CALGEPAYWGIPVLIALTAQLFF.

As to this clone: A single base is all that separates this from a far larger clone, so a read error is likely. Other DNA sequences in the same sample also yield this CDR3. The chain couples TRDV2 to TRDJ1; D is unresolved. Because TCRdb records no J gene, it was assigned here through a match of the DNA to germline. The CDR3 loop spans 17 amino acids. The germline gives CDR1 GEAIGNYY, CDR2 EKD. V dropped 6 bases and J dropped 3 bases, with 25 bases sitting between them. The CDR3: CACSLSGFTGGADKLIF. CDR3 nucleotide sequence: TGTGCCTGTTCCTTGTCTGGCTTTACCGGCGGGGCCGATAAACTCATCTTT.

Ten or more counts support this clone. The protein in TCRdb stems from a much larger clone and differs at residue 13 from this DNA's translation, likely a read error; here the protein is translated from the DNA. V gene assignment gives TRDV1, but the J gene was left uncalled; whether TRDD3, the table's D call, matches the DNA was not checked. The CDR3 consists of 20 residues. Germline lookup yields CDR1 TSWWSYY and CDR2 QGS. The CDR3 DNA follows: TGTGCTCTTGGGGACCTAAGTAGGGGGCGTTTATGGGCTGGGGGATGTAGGCTCATCTTT. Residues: CALGDLSRGRLWAGGCRLIF.

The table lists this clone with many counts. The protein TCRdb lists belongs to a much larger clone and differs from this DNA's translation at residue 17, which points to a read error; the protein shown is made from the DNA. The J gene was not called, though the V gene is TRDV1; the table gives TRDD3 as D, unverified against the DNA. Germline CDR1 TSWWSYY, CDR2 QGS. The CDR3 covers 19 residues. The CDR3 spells CALGEAFSLGDMGTDKPIF. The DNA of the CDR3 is TGTGCTCTTGGGGAAGCCTTCTCACTGGGGGATATGGGCACCGATAAACCCATCTTT.

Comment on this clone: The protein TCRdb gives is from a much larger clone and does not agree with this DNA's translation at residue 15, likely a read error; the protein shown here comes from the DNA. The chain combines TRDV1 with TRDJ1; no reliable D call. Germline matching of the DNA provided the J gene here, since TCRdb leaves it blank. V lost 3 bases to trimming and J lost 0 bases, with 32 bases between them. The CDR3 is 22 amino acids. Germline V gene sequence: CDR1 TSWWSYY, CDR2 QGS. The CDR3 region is CALGDPWPHLLRTGAYTDKLIF. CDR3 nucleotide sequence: TGTGCTCTTGGGGACCCTTGGCCCCATCTTCTACGTACCGGGGCGTACACCGATAAACTCATCTTT.

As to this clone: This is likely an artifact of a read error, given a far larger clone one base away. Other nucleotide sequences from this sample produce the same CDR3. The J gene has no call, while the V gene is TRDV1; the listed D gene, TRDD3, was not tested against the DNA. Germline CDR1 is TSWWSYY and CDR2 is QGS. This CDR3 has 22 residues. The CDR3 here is CALGEALDLYWAPPRGTDKLIF. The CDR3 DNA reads TGTGCTCTTGGGGAAGCCCTGGATTTGTACTGGGCCCCACCACGGGGTACCGATAAGCTCATCTTT.

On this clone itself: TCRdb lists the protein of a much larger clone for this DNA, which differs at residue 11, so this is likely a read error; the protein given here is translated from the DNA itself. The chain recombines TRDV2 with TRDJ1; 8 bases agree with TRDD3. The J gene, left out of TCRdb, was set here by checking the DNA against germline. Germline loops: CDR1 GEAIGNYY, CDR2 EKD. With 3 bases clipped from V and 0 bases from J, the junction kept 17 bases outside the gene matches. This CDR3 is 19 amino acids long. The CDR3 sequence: CACDPLLLGDDKYTDKLIF. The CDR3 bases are TGTGCCTGTGACCCTCTTTTGCTGGGGGACGATAAGTACACCGATAAACTCATCTTT.

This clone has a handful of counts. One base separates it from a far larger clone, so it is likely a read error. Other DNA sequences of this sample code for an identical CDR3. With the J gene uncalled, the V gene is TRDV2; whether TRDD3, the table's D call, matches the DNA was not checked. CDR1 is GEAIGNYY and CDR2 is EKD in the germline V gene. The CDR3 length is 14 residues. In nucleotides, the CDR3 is TGTGCCTGTGACCAAAGACTGGGGATCCCAGGTTCCATCTTT. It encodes CACDQRLGIPGSIF.

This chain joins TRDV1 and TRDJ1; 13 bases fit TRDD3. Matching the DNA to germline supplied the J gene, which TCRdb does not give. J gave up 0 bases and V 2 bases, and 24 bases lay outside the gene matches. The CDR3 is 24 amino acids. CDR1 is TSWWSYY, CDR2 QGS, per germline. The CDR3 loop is CALGELVFPYTGGYGTEYTDKLIF. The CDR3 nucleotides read TGTGCTCTTGGGGAATTGGTCTTCCCTTACACTGGGGGATACGGGACTGAGTACACCGATAAACTCATCTTT.

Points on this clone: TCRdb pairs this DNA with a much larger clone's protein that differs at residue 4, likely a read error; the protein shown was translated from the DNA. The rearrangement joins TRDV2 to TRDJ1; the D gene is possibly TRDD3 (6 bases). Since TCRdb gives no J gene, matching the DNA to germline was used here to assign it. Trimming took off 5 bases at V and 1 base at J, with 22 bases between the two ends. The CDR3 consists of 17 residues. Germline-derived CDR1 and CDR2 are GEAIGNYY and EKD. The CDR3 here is CACGLLGESTGTDKLIF. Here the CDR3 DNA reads TGTGCCTGTGGCTTACTGGGCGAAAGTACGGGCACCGATAAACTCATCTTT.

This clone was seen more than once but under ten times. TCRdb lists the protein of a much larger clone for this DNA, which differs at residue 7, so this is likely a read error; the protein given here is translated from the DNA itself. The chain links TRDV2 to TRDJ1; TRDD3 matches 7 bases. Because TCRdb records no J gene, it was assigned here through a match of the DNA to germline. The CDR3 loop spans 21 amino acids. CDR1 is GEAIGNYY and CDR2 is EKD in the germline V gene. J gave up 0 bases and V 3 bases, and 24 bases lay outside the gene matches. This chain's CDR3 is CACDRLGFTGDPIAYTDKLIF. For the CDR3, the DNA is TGTGCCTGTGACCGCTTAGGGTTTACTGGGGACCCCATAGCGTACACCGATAAACTCATCTTT.

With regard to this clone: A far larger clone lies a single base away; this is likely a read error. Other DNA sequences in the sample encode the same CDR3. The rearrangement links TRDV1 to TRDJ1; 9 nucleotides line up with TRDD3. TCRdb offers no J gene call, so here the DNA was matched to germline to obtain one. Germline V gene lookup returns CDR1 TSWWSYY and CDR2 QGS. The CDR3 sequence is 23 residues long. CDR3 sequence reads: CALGATRFPTPRWWGIGPDKLIF. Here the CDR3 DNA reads TGCGCTCTTGGGGCCACTAGGTTTCCTACGCCGCGTTGGTGGGGGATAGGGCCCGATAAACTCATCTTT.

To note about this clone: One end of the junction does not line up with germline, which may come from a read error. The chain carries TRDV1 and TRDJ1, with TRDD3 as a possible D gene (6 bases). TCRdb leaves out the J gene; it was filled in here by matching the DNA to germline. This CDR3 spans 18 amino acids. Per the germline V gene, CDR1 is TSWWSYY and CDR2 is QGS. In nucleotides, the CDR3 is TGCTCTGGGGAAATCGGAGGAGGGGGACCCGCGTACACCGATAAACTCATCTTT. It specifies CSGEIGGGGPAYTDKLIF.

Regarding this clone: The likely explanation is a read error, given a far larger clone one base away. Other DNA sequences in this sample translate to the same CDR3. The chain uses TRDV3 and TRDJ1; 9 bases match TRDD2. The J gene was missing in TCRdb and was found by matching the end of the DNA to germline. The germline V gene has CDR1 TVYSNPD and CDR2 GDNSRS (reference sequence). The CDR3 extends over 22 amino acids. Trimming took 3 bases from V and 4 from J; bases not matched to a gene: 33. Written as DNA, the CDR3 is TGTGCCTTCCCCTCGCTCCGGCCTTCCTACGTTCCGGGGGAAGTTTCTGTCGATAAACTCATCTTT. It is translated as CAFPSLRPSYVPGEVSVDKLIF. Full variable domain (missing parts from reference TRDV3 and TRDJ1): CDKVTQSSPDQTVASGSEVVLLCTYDTVYSNPDLFWYRIRPDYSFQFVFYGDNSRSEGADFTQGRFSVKHILTQKAFHLVISPVRTEDSATYYCAFPSLRPSYVPGEVSVDKLIFGKGTRVTVEP.

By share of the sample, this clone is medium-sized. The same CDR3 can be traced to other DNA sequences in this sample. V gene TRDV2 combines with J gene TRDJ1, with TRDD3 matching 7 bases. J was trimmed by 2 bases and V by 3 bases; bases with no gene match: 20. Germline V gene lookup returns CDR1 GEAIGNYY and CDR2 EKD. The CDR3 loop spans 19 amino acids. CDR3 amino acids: CACDSLYTLLGERTDKLIF. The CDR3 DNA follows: TGTGCCTGTGACTCACTTTATACCTTGTTGGGGGAAAGGACCGATAAACTCATCTTT.

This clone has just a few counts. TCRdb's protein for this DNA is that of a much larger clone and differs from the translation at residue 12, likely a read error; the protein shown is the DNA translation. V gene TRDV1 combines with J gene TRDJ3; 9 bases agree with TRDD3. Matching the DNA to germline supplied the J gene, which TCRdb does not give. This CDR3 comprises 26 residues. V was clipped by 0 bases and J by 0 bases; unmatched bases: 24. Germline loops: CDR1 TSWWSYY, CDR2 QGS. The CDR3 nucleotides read TGTGCTCTTGGGGAACTCAACCCCCCTACGTTGAAAGTCTGGGGGATTAGCTCCTGGGACACCCGACAGATGTTTTTC. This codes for CALGELNPPTLKVWGISSWDTRQMFF.

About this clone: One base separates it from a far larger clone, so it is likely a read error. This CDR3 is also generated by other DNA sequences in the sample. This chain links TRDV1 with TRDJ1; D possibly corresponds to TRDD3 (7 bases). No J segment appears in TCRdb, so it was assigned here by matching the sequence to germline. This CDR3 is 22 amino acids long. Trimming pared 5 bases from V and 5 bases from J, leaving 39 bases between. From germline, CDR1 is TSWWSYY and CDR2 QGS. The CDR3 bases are TGTGCTCTTGGGCCCGCCCTCTTCCTCGGACTACTGGGGACGCCGGGGGGTGATAAACTCATCTTT. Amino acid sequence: CALGPALFLGLLGTPGGDKLIF.

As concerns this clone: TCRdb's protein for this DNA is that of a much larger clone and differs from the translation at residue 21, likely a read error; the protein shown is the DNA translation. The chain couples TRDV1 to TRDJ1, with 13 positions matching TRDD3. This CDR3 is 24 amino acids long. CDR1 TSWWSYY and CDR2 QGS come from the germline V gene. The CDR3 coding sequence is TGTGCTCTTGGCGGGACTGGAGGTGGGGTACTGGGGGATACGGTTTTTGATTACACCGATGAACTCATCTTT. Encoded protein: CALGGTGGGVLGDTVFDYTDELIF.

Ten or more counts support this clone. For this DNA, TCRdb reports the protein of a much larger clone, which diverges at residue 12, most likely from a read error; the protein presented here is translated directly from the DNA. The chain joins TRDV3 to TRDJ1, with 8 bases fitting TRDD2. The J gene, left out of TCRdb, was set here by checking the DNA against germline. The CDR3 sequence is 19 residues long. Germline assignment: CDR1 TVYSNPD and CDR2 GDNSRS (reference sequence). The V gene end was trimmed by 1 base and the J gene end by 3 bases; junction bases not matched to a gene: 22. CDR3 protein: CAFKEGPESLPMRSDKLIF. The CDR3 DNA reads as TGTGCCTTTAAAGAAGGGCCCGAGAGCCTTCCTATGAGGTCCGATAAACTCATCTTT.

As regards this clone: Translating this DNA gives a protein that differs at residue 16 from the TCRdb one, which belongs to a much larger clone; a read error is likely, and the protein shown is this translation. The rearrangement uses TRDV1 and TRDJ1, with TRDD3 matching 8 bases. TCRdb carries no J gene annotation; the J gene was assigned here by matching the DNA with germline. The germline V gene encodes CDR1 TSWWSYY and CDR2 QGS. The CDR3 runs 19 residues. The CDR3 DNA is TGTGCTCTTGGGGAAACTTTCCCTATCTGGGACTGGGGGTCCGATAGACTCATCTTT. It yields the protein CALGETFPIWDWGSDRLIF.

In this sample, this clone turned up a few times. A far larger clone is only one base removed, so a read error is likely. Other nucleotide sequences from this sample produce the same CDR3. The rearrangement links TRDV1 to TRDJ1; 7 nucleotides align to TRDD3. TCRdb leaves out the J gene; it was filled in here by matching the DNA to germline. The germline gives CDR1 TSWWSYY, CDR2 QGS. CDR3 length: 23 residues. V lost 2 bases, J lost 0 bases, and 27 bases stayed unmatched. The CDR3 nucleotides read TGTGCTCTTGGGGAAGTTCATTTCTATAGCCGGGGGATCCACCCCCAATACACCGATAAACTCATCTTT. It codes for CALGEVHFYSRGIHPQYTDKLIF.